This is a list of T cell receptor beta chains from one sample in a study of T cell clonotyping in hematopoietic cell transplantation. Assay used: immunoSEQ multiplex PCR; TCRdb lists only in-frame clones, some missing. The data show about 13,000 clones, just under 95% seen once. The sample consisted of PBMCs, taken 100 days after allogeneic stem cell transplant. These receptors originate from a female patient between 50 and 59 years old who had an allogeneic stem cell transplant from an unrelated donor, so the T cells may come from the graft donor. Some clones in this sample may be carry-over from other donors' samples. Each CDR3 is given with its conserved first and last residue. The order of the fields is clone size, D gene, J gene, V gene, CDR3 DNA, CDR3 protein. D genes are given only for firm matches. A row's size may be missing; if present it is once, few, many or a size class.

>.|TRBD1|TRBJ2-2|TRBV9
TGTGCCAGCAGCGACCCAGGGGGCTCAGGAGACACCGGGGAGCTGTTTTTT
CASSDPGGSGDTGELFF
>.|TRBD1|TRBJ2-7|TRBV30
TGTGCCTGGACTTCCGCTACGGGCCTGGGACAGGTGGGGACCTACGAGCAGTACTTC
CAWTSATGLGQVGTYEQYF
>once|.|TRBJ2-3|TRBV18
TGTGCCAGCTCACCCGTGGAGACTAACACAGATACGCAGTATTTT
CASSPVETNTDTQYF
>.|TRBD1|TRBJ1-2|TRBV2
TGTGCCAGCAATACCGGGACAGGGTACGGCTACACCTTC
CASNTGTGYGYTF
>.|.|TRBJ1-3|TRBV5-4
TGTGCCAGCAGCTTGGCATACGGATCCAACACCCTTGGAAACACCATATATTTT
CASSLAYGSNTLGNTIYF
>.|.|TRBJ2-7|TRBV19
TGTGCCAGTAGTATTAGAGCCAAGGTCGCCTACGAGCAGTACTTC
CASSIRAKVAYEQYF
>once|.|TRBJ1-3|TRBV5-1
TGCGCCAGCAGCTTCCAGGGTGGTGGCTCTGGAAACACCATATATTTT
CASSFQGGGSGNTIYF
>.|.|TRBJ2-3|TRBV7-3
TGTGCCAGCAGCTTATTCCCCCCAGGGGCCACTAGCACAGATACGCAGTATTTT
CASSLFPPGATSTDTQYF
>.|.|TRBJ2-7|TRBV6-1
TGTGCCAGCAGGTCTGAGGGTGACGAGCAGTACTTC
CASRSEGDEQYF
>.|.|TRBJ1-2|TRBV7-2
TGTGCCAGCAGCGGCAGGACTAACTATGGCTACACCTTC
CASSGRTNYGYTF
>once|.|TRBJ1-4|TRBV5-4
TGTGCCAGCAGCTCTAGGACAGAAGCAACTAATGAAAAACTGTTTTTT
CASSSRTEATNEKLFF
>.|TRBD1|TRBJ1-5|TRBV19
TGTGCCAGTAGTACCGGGACAGTTTATGGCAATCAGCCCCAGCATTTT
CASSTGTVYGNQPQHF
>.|TRBD2|TRBJ2-7|TRBV6-6
TGTGCCAGCAGTTATGACCGCGGGAGGGTCGAGCAGTACTTC
CASSYDRGRVEQYF
>few|.|TRBJ2-7|TRBV5-1
TGCGCCAGCAGCTTGGGATTGAGGGAGCAGTACTTC
CASSLGLREQYF
>.|.|TRBJ2-4|TRBV18
TGTGCCAGCTCACCGACAGCCAAAAACATTCAGTACTTC
CASSPTAKNIQYF
>.|TRBD1|TRBJ2-5|TRBV5-6
TGTGCCAGCAGCTTACCAACCGGGACAGCACAAGAGACCCAGTACTTC
CASSLPTGTAQETQYF
>.|.|TRBJ2-3|TRBV18
TGTGCCAGCTCTCTTCAGGGGATCCGGTCAGATACGCAGTATTTT
CASSLQGIRSDTQYF
>.|.|TRBJ1-1|TRBV28
TGTGCCAGCAGTTTATCGGGGAGCACTGAAGCTTTCTTT
CASSLSGSTEAFF
>.|TRBD1|TRBJ2-1|TRBV7-3
TGTGCCAGCAGCCGCACAGGGGGGTTAGAGAATGAGCAGTTCTTC
CASSRTGGLENEQFF
>.|.|TRBJ1-3|TRBV19
TGTGCCAGTAGTATAGGAGGAGGGACCCGAAACACCATATATTTT
CASSIGGGTRNTIYF
>.|.|TRBJ1-4|TRBV5-6
TGTGCCAGCAGCTTTCAGACGATGGGCTGGCGGGAAAAACTGTTTTTT
CASSFQTMGWREKLFF
>.|TRBD1|TRBJ2-2|TRBV7-2
TGTGCCAGCATCCTATCGGGACAGACGAACACCGGGGAGCTGTTTTTT
CASILSGQTNTGELFF
>.|TRBD1|TRBJ1-5|TRBV11-2
TGTGCCAGCAGCTTCACAGGGGTAGGGCAGCCCCAGCATTTT
CASSFTGVGQPQHF
>.|TRBD1|TRBJ1-1|TRBV19
TGTGCCAGTAGTAGCGTTTCAGGGGGGGTTGAAGCTTTCTTT
CASSSVSGGVEAFF
>.|.|TRBJ1-1|TRBV28
TGTGCCAGCAGTCCGGAACACGGCACTGGGAACACTGAAGCTTTCTTT
CASSPEHGTGNTEAFF
>.|TRBD1|TRBJ1-5|TRBV6-5
TGTGCCAGCAGTTACTCGATTACGGGGACAGGGCACCCCCAGCATTTT
CASSYSITGTGHPQHF
>.|TRBD2|TRBJ2-7|TRBV18
TGTGCCAGCTCACCACCGTTCGGCAGCGGGGCGGCGTACGAGCAGTACTTC
CASSPPFGSGAAYEQYF
>.|TRBD1|TRBJ2-7|TRBV5-1
TGCGCCAGCAGCTTGGGGCTGACCGGGACAGGGGGATCCTACGAGCAGTACTTC
CASSLGLTGTGGSYEQYF
>.|TRBD1|TRBJ2-7|TRBV28
TGTGCCAGCAGTTCCCCCTACACGGGACAGCTACCCTACGAGCAGTACTTC
CASSSPYTGQLPYEQYF
>.|.|TRBJ1-3|TRBV2
TGTGCCAGCAGTCCACTTGGAAACACCATATATTTT
CASSPLGNTIYF
>.|TRBD2|TRBJ2-3|TRBV10-3
TGTGCCATCAGTGAGTTGGGGACTAGCGGGGGTCGTAGAGATACGCAGTATTTT
CAISELGTSGGRRDTQYF
>.|TRBD1|TRBJ1-4|TRBV6-6
TGTGCCAGCAGTGGACAGGGGTTTGCAACTAATGAAAAACTGTTTTTT
CASSGQGFATNEKLFF
>.|.|TRBJ2-5|TRBV7-2
TGTGCCAGCAGCTTGCTCTCGTGGGCAGAGACCCAGTACTTC
CASSLLSWAETQYF
>.|.|TRBJ2-7|TRBV6-5
TGTGCCAGCAGTTCAAGGACGGCAGGAACCTACGAGCAGTACTTC
CASSSRTAGTYEQYF
>.|.|TRBJ1-1|TRBV6-5
TGTGCCAGCAGCAAAACTAGGGGGGACACTGAAGCTTTCTTT
CASSKTRGDTEAFF
>.|.|TRBJ2-7|TRBV7-6
TGTGCCAGCAGCTTAGTCGTGGGGCCGGACTCGCCGGGGCAGTACTTC
CASSLVVGPDSPGQYF
>.|.|TRBJ1-1|TRBV4-2
TGTGCCAGCAGCCAAGAACCCATTGCCGGGGGCGCTGAAGCTTTCTTT
CASSQEPIAGGAEAFF
>.|.|TRBJ2-3|TRBV15
TGTGCCACCAGCAGAGTTAGGGCGGCAGATACGCAGTATTTT
CATSRVRAADTQYF
>.|.|TRBJ1-1|TRBV5-6
TGTGCCAGCAGCCTCGACACGGGACGGACGAACACTGAAGCTTTCTTT
CASSLDTGRTNTEAFF
>once|TRBD1|TRBJ1-5|TRBV2
TGTGCCAGTAGCCGGGACAGGTTTTTCTATCAGCCCCAGCATTTT
CASSRDRFFYQPQHF
>.|TRBD2|TRBJ2-2|TRBV7-9
TGTGCCAGCAGATCGGGACTACCTCAGGGGGAGCTGTTTTTT
CASRSGLPQGELFF
>.|.|TRBJ2-5|TRBV29-1
TGCAGCGGTCGGAGGGCGTACCAAGAGACCCAGTACTTC
CSGRRAYQETQYF
>.|TRBD1|TRBJ1-2|TRBV5-1
TGCGCCAGCAGCTTGGGTACAGGGGGCTTGCGGTATGGCTACACCTTC
CASSLGTGGLRYGYTF
>once|.|TRBJ1-1|TRBV27
TGTGCCAGCAGTTTATCGAGGGGGAACACTGAAGCTTTCTTT
CASSLSRGNTEAFF
>.|TRBD2|TRBJ2-1|TRBV11-3
TGTGCCAGCAGCTTAGTGGCGGGAGGCTACAATGAGCAGTTCTTC
CASSLVAGGYNEQFF
>.|.|TRBJ1-2|TRBV7-9
TGTGCCAGCAGCCTGTCCATTGGCTACACCTTC
CASSLSIGYTF
>.|.|TRBJ1-3|TRBV28
TGTGCCAGCAGCAGAGCCGGGACGCGGACTGGAAACACCATATATTTT
CASSRAGTRTGNTIYF
>once|TRBD1|TRBJ1-3|TRBV5-1
TGCGCCAGCAGACAGGGGGCTAGTGGAAACACCATATATTTT
CASRQGASGNTIYF
>once|.|TRBJ2-7|TRBV9
TGTGCCAGCAGCGTAGGAGGTGGGGCGGACTCCTACGAGCAGTACTTC
CASSVGGGADSYEQYF
>.|.|TRBJ1-1|TRBV2
TGTGCCAGCAGTGGAAGGTCGGCAGGGTTGAACACTGAAGCTTTCTTT
CASSGRSAGLNTEAFF
>.|TRBD1|TRBJ1-2|TRBV11-1
TGTGCCAGCAGCTTAGACAGGGGTAACTATGGCTACACCTTC
CASSLDRGNYGYTF
>.|TRBD1|TRBJ1-2|TRBV28
TGTGCCAGCAGTTCCCCGAGCTCCGGGACAGGGCGCTATGGCTACACCTTC
CASSSPSSGTGRYGYTF
>.|TRBD1|TRBJ2-2|TRBV30
TGTGCCTGGGGACAGGGTAGGGACACCGGGGAGCTGTTTTTT
CAWGQGRDTGELFF
>.|TRBD2|TRBJ2-7|TRBV30
TGTGCCTGGGGGACTAGTCTCGAGCAGTACTTC
CAWGTSLEQYF
>.|.|TRBJ1-2|TRBV5-5
TGTGCCAGCAGCTTGAGTTATGGCTACACCTTC
CASSLSYGYTF
>.|.|TRBJ1-2|TRBV2
TGTGCCACAGATTACTATGGCTACACCTTC
CATDYYGYTF